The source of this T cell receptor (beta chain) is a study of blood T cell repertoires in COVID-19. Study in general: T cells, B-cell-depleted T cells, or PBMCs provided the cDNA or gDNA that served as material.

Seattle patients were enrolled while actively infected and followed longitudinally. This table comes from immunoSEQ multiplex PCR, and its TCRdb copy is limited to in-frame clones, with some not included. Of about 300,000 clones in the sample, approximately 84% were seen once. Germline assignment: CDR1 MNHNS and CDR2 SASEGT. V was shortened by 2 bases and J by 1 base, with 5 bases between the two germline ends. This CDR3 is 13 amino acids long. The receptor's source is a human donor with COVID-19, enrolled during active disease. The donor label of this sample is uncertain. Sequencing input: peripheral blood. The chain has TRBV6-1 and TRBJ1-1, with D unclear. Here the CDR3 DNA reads TGTGCCAGCAGTGAAACGCGGAACACTGAAGCTTTCTTT. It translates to CASSETRNTEAFF.